These 26 T cell receptor beta chains originate from one sample sequenced in a study of blood T cell repertoires in COVID-19. Some clones are missing from TCRdb's copy, which holds only in-frame ones; the method was immunoSEQ multiplex PCR. The sample has roughly 100,000 clones; 87% are singletons. Sequenced input: peripheral blood. These receptors were collected from a man aged 45-65 years with active COVID-19.

This clone has only one observation. This CDR3 is CASSLVAGARTGELFF. In DNA, the CDR3 is TGCGCCAGCAGCTTGGTAGCGGGGGCGCGCACCGGGGAGCTGTTTTTT. The rearrangement links TRBV5-1 to TRBJ2-2; 9 bases are shared with TRBD2. CDR1 is SGHRS and CDR2 is YFSETQ in the germline V gene. The CDR3 totals 16 residues. Losses at the gene ends were 0 bases for V and 4 bases for J; bases not matched to a gene: 4.

V gene TRBV7-8 combines with J gene TRBJ2-5; no definite D call. Per germline, CDR1 SGHVS and CDR2 FQNEAQ. The V end lost 1 base, the J end lost 2 bases, and 14 bases lay between the germline ends. This CDR3 has 16 residues. CDR3 loop: CASSLDPAGDQETQYF. CDR3 bases: TGTGCCAGCAGCTTAGATCCGGCAGGCGATCAAGAGACCCAGTACTTC.

The J gene is TRBJ1-2, the V gene TRBV7-8; the D gene is possibly TRBD1 (6 bases). The V end was cut by 5 bases, the J end by 2 bases, with 9 bases between. The CDR3 has 13 residues. CDR1 and CDR2 from the germline V gene are SGHVS and FQNEAQ. The CDR3 is CASSNTGNYGYTF. The CDR3 nucleotides read TGTGCCAGCAGCAATACAGGGAACTATGGCTACACCTTC. The full variable domain, completed using reference TRBV7-8 and TRBJ1-2, is GAGVSQSPRYKVAKRGQDVALRCDPISGHVSLFWYQQALGQGPEFLTYFQNEAQLDKSGLPSDRFFAERPEGSVSTLKIQRTQQEDSAVYLCASSNTGNYGYTFGSGTRLTVV.

This chain connects TRBV11-2 to TRBJ1-1; D is ambiguous. CDR1 and CDR2 (germline): SGHAT, FQNNGV. Trimming stripped 1 base from V and 1 base from J, with 7 bases between. The CDR3 covers 14 residues. CDR3 residues: CASSLAFRNTEAFF. The CDR3 DNA is TGTGCCAGCAGCTTAGCCTTCCGGAACACTGAAGCTTTCTTT.

This clone was recorded only once. The V and J genes are TRBV5-8 and TRBJ2-3; a possible D gene is TRBD2 (5 bases). Germline CDR1 and CDR2: SGHTS and YDEGEE. V lost 4 bases, J lost 1 base, and 13 bases lay in between. The CDR3 has 15 amino acids. The CDR3 nucleotides read TGTGCCAGCAGCCCAGAGGGAGAGGGCACAGATACGCAGTATTTT. It yields the protein CASSPEGEGTDTQYF.

The chain is built from TRBV5-1 and TRBJ2-5, with 7 bases matching TRBD1. The CDR3 consists of 16 residues. Germline V gives CDR1 SGHRS, CDR2 YFSETQ. V shed 3 bases and J 1 base; nucleotides not matched to a gene: 9. In DNA, the CDR3 is TGCGCCAGCAGCTGGTCCCAGGGGGTCATCCAAGAGACCCAGTACTTC. This encodes CASSWSQGVIQETQYF.

V and J are TRBV9 and TRBJ2-7, with D maybe TRBD1 (6 bases). Germline-derived CDR1 and CDR2 are SGDLS and YYNGEE. The CDR3 totals 12 residues. V dropped 3 bases and J dropped 3 bases, with 7 bases sitting between them. The CDR3 bases are TGTGCCAGCAGCGGAGGGGGCTACGAGCAGTACTTC. As protein: CASSGGGYEQYF.

The chain is built from TRBV6-1 and TRBJ2-1; tentatively, D is TRBD1 (6 bases). V gave up 1 base and J gave up 8 bases, with 15 bases separating them. The CDR3 covers 15 residues. Germline loops: CDR1 MNHNS, CDR2 SASEGT. The DNA for the CDR3 is TGTGCCAGCAGTGAAGGGGTGGGGGCTCGGGATGAGCAGTTCTTC. Protein: CASSEGVGARDEQFF.

This clone was picked up one time. The chain joins TRBV30 to TRBJ2-7; D possibly corresponds to TRBD2 (6 bases). Trimming cost V 4 bases and J 1 base, with 14 bases left between them. CDR3 size: 14 residues. Germline V lookup: CDR1 GTSNPN, CDR2 SVGIG (reference sequence). Here the CDR3 reads CAWNPGLKSYEQYF. CDR3 in DNA: TGTGCCTGGAATCCGGGACTCAAGTCCTACGAGCAGTACTTC.

The chain carries TRBV3-1 (or the pseudogene TRBV3-2) and TRBJ1-5; the D gene is possibly TRBD1 (6 bases). Trimming cost V 5 bases and J 2 bases, with 10 bases left between them. The CDR3 loop spans 14 amino acids. Germline CDR1 reads LGHDT; CDR2 reads YNNKEL (reference sequence). The CDR3 loop reads CASSGTTGNQPQHF. DNA of the CDR3: TGTGCCAGCAGCGGGACAACGGGCAATCAGCCCCAGCATTTT.

This clone was seen only a few times. The chain recombines TRBV7-2 with TRBJ2-3; the match to TRBD2 covers 7 bases. V trimming: 6 bases; J trimming: 7 bases; junction bases outside the gene matches: 1. Germline CDR1 SGHTA, CDR2 FQGNSA. This CDR3 is 11 amino acids long. The chain's CDR3 is CASRSGNTQYF. The CDR3, as DNA: TGTGCCAGCAGGAGCGGGAATACGCAGTATTTT.

This clone appeared once. The chain uses TRBV2 and TRBJ2-2; 9 nucleotides agree with TRBD2. Trimming removed 7 bases from V and 5 bases from J; junction bases left unmatched: 8. CDR1 and CDR2 (germline): SNHLY, FYNNEI. The CDR3 consists of 15 residues. CDR3 nucleotide sequence: TGTGCCAGCAACCCGGGACTAGCTCTAACCGGGGAGCTGTTTTTT. Encoded protein: CASNPGLALTGELFF.

The chain links TRBV15 to TRBJ1-2; maybe TRBD1 (6 bases). The CDR3 totals 13 residues. Germline V gene sequence: CDR1 LNHNV, CDR2 YYDKDF (reference sequence). Trimming took off 9 bases at V and 2 bases at J, with 13 bases between the two ends. The CDR3, as DNA: TGTGCCACTACTAGGGACAAAAACTATGGCTACACCTTC. Translation: CATTRDKNYGYTF.

The J gene is TRBJ1-1, the V gene TRBV3-1 (or the pseudogene TRBV3-2), with D possibly matching TRBD1 (5 bases). This CDR3 is built from 16 residues. Germline V gives CDR1 LGHDT, CDR2 YNNKEL (reference sequence). V was cut by 1 base and J by 5 bases, with 17 bases left in between. This CDR3 reads CASSQALAGVRTEAFF. The DNA of the CDR3 is TGTGCCAGCAGCCAAGCCTTGGCGGGGGTTCGGACTGAAGCTTTCTTT.

The chain uses TRBV3-1 (or the pseudogene TRBV3-2) and TRBJ2-3; TRBD2 aligns across 9 bases. The germline V gene encodes CDR1 LGHDT and CDR2 YNNKEL (reference sequence). With V trimmed by 4 bases and J by 5 bases, 13 bases remained unmatched. The CDR3 runs 17 residues. CDR3 in DNA: TGTGCCAGCAGCCCACCAGGGGCGGGACTAGCTTTAGATACGCAGTATTTT. This codes for CASSPPGAGLALDTQYF.

The rearrangement uses TRBV15 and TRBJ1-2; D uncertain. Germline assignment: CDR1 LNHNV and CDR2 YYDKDF (reference sequence). The CDR3 is made up of 12 amino acids. V was cut by 0 bases and J by 13 bases, with 12 bases left in between. This chain's CDR3 is CATSRDVSVITF. The CDR3 bases are TGTGCCACCAGCAGAGATGTGTCAGTTATCACCTTC.

V and J are TRBV7-9 and TRBJ2-1, with D hard to call. Trimming took off 2 bases at V and 2 bases at J, with 7 bases between the two ends. CDR1 and CDR2 from the germline V gene are SEHNR and FQNEAQ (reference sequence). The CDR3 totals 14 residues. CDR3 sequence: CASSLTSAYNEQFF. The CDR3 coding sequence is TGTGCCAGCAGCTTAACCAGCGCCTACAATGAGCAGTTCTTC.

V is TRBV2 and J is TRBJ1-1, with a weak D call TRBD1 (5 bases). The CDR3 is 15 residues long. V shed 7 bases and J shed 9 bases, with 24 bases lying between them. Germline V CDR1 and CDR2: SNHLY, FYNNEI. CDR3 coding DNA: TGTGCCAGCACAAGGGCTGGTCAGGGCAAGCCGAAAGCTTTCTTT. Translated, it gives CASTRAGQGKPKAFF.

Only one count was recorded for this clone. V usage is TRBV29-1 and J usage is TRBJ2-1; 7 bases agree with TRBD1. The CDR3 has 18 residues. Germline loops: CDR1 SQVTM, CDR2 ANQGSEA. With 5 bases clipped from V and 8 bases from J, the junction kept 24 bases outside the gene matches. In DNA form, the CDR3 reads TGCAGCGTTAGTCAATCGACAGGGAACGCTTACGTACGGGATGAGCAGTTCTTC. This gives the protein CSVSQSTGNAYVRDEQFF.

This sequence joins TRBV5-4 and TRBJ2-6, with D unclear. The germline V gene encodes CDR1 SGHNT and CDR2 YYREEE (reference sequence). This CDR3 has 15 amino acids. V dropped 0 bases and J dropped 0 bases, with 4 bases sitting between them. The DNA of the CDR3 is TGTGCCAGCAGCTTGGACAGCTCTGGGGCCAACGTCCTGACTTTC. Amino acid sequence: CASSLDSSGANVLTF.

The rearrangement joins TRBV3-1 (or the pseudogene TRBV3-2) to TRBJ1-4; D may be TRBD1 (5 bases). With 4 bases removed from V and 2 bases from J, the gap between germline ends came to 14 bases. Germline-derived CDR1 and CDR2 are LGHDT and YNNKEL (reference sequence). The CDR3 runs 16 residues. CDR3 in DNA: TGTGCCAGCAGCCTCTCAGGGATGTTCACTAATGAAAAACTGTTTTTT. It yields the protein CASSLSGMFTNEKLFF.

This clone is a singleton in its sample. The CDR3 DNA is TGTGCCAGCAGCTCCCAGGGGATAGACACTGAAGCTTTCTTT. This encodes CASSSQGIDTEAFF. The V gene is TRBV7-9, the J gene TRBJ1-1, with a tentative D call TRBD1 (6 bases). This CDR3 is 14 amino acids long. CDR1 and CDR2 from the germline V gene are SEHNR and FQNEAQ (reference sequence). V dropped 4 bases and J dropped 3 bases, with 12 bases sitting between them.

V gene TRBV7-9 combines with J gene TRBJ2-2; 10 nucleotides line up with TRBD1. After removal of 4 bases from V and 8 bases from J, the junction contained 4 bases not matched to a gene. Germline values: CDR1 SEHNR, CDR2 FQNEAQ (reference sequence). The CDR3 sequence is 14 residues long. DNA for the CDR3: TGTGCCAGCAGCTCGACAGGGGGCCGAGGGGAGCTGTTTTTT. Protein: CASSSTGGRGELFF.

The V call is TRBV19, the J call TRBJ1-2; 7 positions agree with TRBD1. The CDR3 runs to 15 residues. Germline lookup yields CDR1 LNHDA and CDR2 SQIVND (reference sequence). V shed 4 bases, J shed 1 base, and the junction held 6 bases outside the gene matches. DNA for the CDR3: TGTGCCAGTAGTACACAGGGGTCAAGTAACTATGGCTACACCTTC. It specifies CASSTQGSSNYGYTF. The full variable domain, rest sourced from reference TRBV19 and TRBJ1-2, is DGGITQSPKYLFRKEGQNVTLSCEQNLNHDAMYWYRQDPGQGLRLIYYSQIVNDFQKGDIAEGYSVSREKKESFPLTVTSAQKNPTAFYLCASSTQGSSNYGYTFGSGTRLTVV.

This clone was recorded once. The chain recombines TRBV21-1 with TRBJ2-5; TRBD2 was called by the table and not checked on the DNA. TRBV21-1 is annotated as a pseudogene. CDR3 length equals 16 residues. This CDR3 reads CASRNPLWEGGETQYF. DNA of the CDR3: TGTGCCAGCAGAAATCCCCTGTGGGAGGGCGGAGAGACCCAGTACTTC.

The J gene is TRBJ2-1, the V gene TRBV6-6; 8 bases map to TRBD1. The CDR3 length is 16 residues. The V gene end was trimmed by 6 bases and the J gene end by 3 bases; junction bases not matched to a gene: 10. Germline V lookup: CDR1 MNHNY, CDR2 SVGAGI (reference sequence). The chain's CDR3 is CASSKLNRGSYNEQFF. The CDR3 DNA reads TGTGCCAGCAGCAAATTGAACAGGGGGAGCTACAATGAGCAGTTCTTC.